The sequence of this T cell receptor (beta chain) was determined in a study of a mutant IDH1 vaccine in newly diagnosed glioma. In the case of this clone: Antigen unknown.

Time point specified: week 23, last vaccination. Vaccinated patients received 300 ug of mutant IDH1 20-mer peptide per dose, with topical imiquimod. CDR3 length: 15 residues. Germline V lookup: CDR1 MNHEY, CDR2 SVGAGI. Trimming took 8 bases from V and 2 from J, leaving 16 bases between them. The data were produced by immunoSEQ multiplex PCR, yet TCRdb's version contains in-frame clones alone and is incomplete. The data contain over 35,000 clones, around 84% of them singletons. V and J are TRBV6-5 and TRBJ1-5; D unclear. The sample was PBMCs, taken from a glioma patient whose treatment included an IDH1 peptide vaccine. The source of this sequence is a young woman with glioma. Some clones in this sample may be carry-over from other donors' samples. CDR3 DNA sequence: TGTGCCAGCTCCTTGGGGATTGGGGGCAATCAGCCCCAGCATTTT. It yields the protein CASSLGIGGNQPQHF.